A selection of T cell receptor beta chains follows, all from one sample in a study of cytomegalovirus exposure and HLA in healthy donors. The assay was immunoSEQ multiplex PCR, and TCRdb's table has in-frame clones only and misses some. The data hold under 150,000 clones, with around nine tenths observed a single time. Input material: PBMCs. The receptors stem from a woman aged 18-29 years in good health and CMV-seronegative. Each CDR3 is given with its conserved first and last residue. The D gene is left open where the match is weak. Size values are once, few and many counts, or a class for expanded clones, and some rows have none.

cdr3_aa: CASSQDRGSYNEQFF
cdr3_nt: TGCGCCAGCAGCCAAGACAGGGGATCTTACAATGAGCAGTTCTTC
v_call: TRBV4-3
j_call: TRBJ2-1
clone_size: NA
d_call: NA

cdr3_aa: CASSLEGGSNYGYTF
cdr3_nt: TGTGCCAGCAGCCTAGAGGGGGGGTCGAACTATGGCTACACCTTC
v_call: TRBV11-3
j_call: TRBJ1-2
clone_size: NA
d_call: NA

cdr3_aa: CASSPLIGQGERAFF
cdr3_nt: TGTGCCAGCTCACCACTGATTGGCCAGGGGGAACGAGCTTTCTTT
v_call: TRBV18
j_call: TRBJ1-1
clone_size: NA
d_call: TRBD1

cdr3_aa: CAWRTGNTEAFF
cdr3_nt: TGTGCCTGGAGGACAGGCAACACTGAAGCTTTCTTT
v_call: TRBV30
j_call: TRBJ1-1
clone_size: NA
d_call: NA

cdr3_aa: CASSSRTSGAYNEQFF
cdr3_nt: TGTGCCAGCAGCTCCCGCACTAGCGGAGCCTACAATGAGCAGTTCTTC
v_call: TRBV11-3
j_call: TRBJ2-1
clone_size: NA
d_call: TRBD2

cdr3_aa: CASSQGRGRVQPQHF
cdr3_nt: TGCGCCAGCAGCCAAGGCAGGGGGCGGGTTCAGCCCCAGCATTTT
v_call: TRBV4-1
j_call: TRBJ1-5
clone_size: NA
d_call: TRBD1

cdr3_aa: CASSRQWSSGANVLTF
cdr3_nt: TGTGCCAGCAGCCGACAGTGGAGCTCTGGGGCCAACGTCCTGACTTTC
v_call: TRBV27
j_call: TRBJ2-6
clone_size: NA
d_call: NA

cdr3_aa: CATSRDGRTSGGELFF
cdr3_nt: TGTGCCACCAGCAGAGATGGCCGGACTAGTGGCGGGGAGCTGTTTTTT
v_call: TRBV15
j_call: TRBJ2-2
clone_size: NA
d_call: TRBD2

cdr3_aa: CASSVEAGGTTADTQYF
cdr3_nt: TGTGCCAGCAGCGTAGAAGCGGGAGGGACGACAGCAGATACGCAGTATTTT
v_call: TRBV9
j_call: TRBJ2-3
clone_size: NA
d_call: TRBD2

cdr3_aa: CASSEQGAWNTEAFF
cdr3_nt: TGTGCCAGCAGCGAACAGGGGGCTTGGAACACTGAAGCTTTCTTT
v_call: TRBV5-4
j_call: TRBJ1-1
clone_size: NA
d_call: TRBD1

cdr3_aa: CASSQGSGGTSGRLNYEQYF
cdr3_nt: TGCGCCAGCAGCCAAGGAAGTGGCGGGACTAGCGGGCGACTAAACTACGAGCAGTACTTC
v_call: TRBV4-1
j_call: TRBJ2-7
clone_size: NA
d_call: TRBD2

cdr3_aa: CASSSPGNTIYF
cdr3_nt: TGTGCCAGCAGTTCTCCCGGAAACACCATATATTTT
v_call: TRBV28
j_call: TRBJ1-3
clone_size: NA
d_call: NA

cdr3_aa: CASSKTGNDNNEQFF
cdr3_nt: TGTGCCAGCTCGAAGACAGGGAACGATAACAATGAGCAGTTCTTC
v_call: TRBV6-5
j_call: TRBJ2-1
clone_size: NA
d_call: TRBD1

cdr3_aa: CASTQLAGVADTQYF
cdr3_nt: TGCGCCAGCACCCAACTAGCGGGGGTTGCAGATACGCAGTATTTT
v_call: TRBV5-1
j_call: TRBJ2-3
clone_size: NA
d_call: TRBD2

cdr3_aa: CASSQDEGSGAEKLFF
cdr3_nt: TGCGCCAGCAGCCAAGATGAGGGGTCAGGGGCTGAAAAACTGTTTTTT
v_call: TRBV4-1
j_call: TRBJ1-4
clone_size: NA
d_call: NA

cdr3_aa: CASMGTGGTEGEAFF
cdr3_nt: TGTGCCAGCATGGGGACAGGGGGCACCGAGGGTGAAGCTTTCTTT
v_call: TRBV2
j_call: TRBJ1-1
clone_size: NA
d_call: TRBD1

cdr3_aa: CASSLVLMGRANYGYTF
cdr3_nt: TGTGCCAGCAGCTTAGTACTAATGGGGAGGGCCAACTATGGCTACACCTTC
v_call: TRBV7-9
j_call: TRBJ1-2
clone_size: NA
d_call: NA

cdr3_aa: CASSLGTGRTDTQYF
cdr3_nt: TGTGCCAGCAGCTTAGGGACAGGGCGCACAGATACGCAGTATTTT
v_call: TRBV7-9
j_call: TRBJ2-3
clone_size: few
d_call: TRBD1

cdr3_aa: CASSYRTPTGNTIYF
cdr3_nt: TGTGCCAGCTCGTACAGGACACCAACTGGAAACACCATATATTTT
v_call: TRBV18
j_call: TRBJ1-3
clone_size: NA
d_call: NA

cdr3_aa: CASSPRTNYGYTF
cdr3_nt: TGTGCCAGCAGCCCCAGGACTAACTATGGCTACACCTTC
v_call: TRBV9
j_call: TRBJ1-2
clone_size: NA
d_call: NA

cdr3_aa: CASSPAGGETQYF
cdr3_nt: TGTGCCAGCAGCCCGGCGGGCGGCGAGACCCAGTACTTC
v_call: TRBV5-6
j_call: TRBJ2-5
clone_size: NA
d_call: NA

cdr3_aa: CASSEAKGLAEISYNEQFF
cdr3_nt: TGTGCCAGCAGTGAAGCAAAAGGACTAGCGGAGATCTCCTACAATGAGCAGTTCTTC
v_call: TRBV2
j_call: TRBJ2-1
clone_size: NA
d_call: TRBD2

cdr3_aa: CASSKPGQGSPWF
cdr3_nt: TGTGCCAGCAGCAAACCGGGACAGGGATCACCTTGGTTC
v_call: TRBV7-9
j_call: TRBJ2-7
clone_size: NA
d_call: TRBD1